The 19 T cell receptor beta chains below come from one sample, sequenced in a study of T cells in women clearing cervical HPV infection. Assay: immunoSEQ multiplex PCR; the TCRdb copy retains only in-frame clones and omits some. This sample's table has about 24,000 clones. Sequenced: blood buffy coat. The receptors here all came from a woman aged 18-69 years with a cervical HPV16 infection that either progressed to CIN3+ or cleared (not recorded which).

The CDR3 reads CASSWRPGGRETQYF. The DNA read from the CDR3 is TGTGCCAGCAGCTGGCGGCCAGGGGGCCGGGAGACC. The V call is TRBV11-1, the J call TRBJ2-5; 8 bases align to TRBD1. The CDR3 end is not reached by the read, which stops 3 residues before it; the germline J gene fills it in. CDR1 is SGHAT, CDR2 FQDESV, per germline (reference sequence). The CDR3 is made up of 15 amino acids. V trimming: 4 bases; J trimming: 5 bases; junction bases outside the gene matches: 9.

Worth noting for this clone: The read ends 3 residues early relative to the CDR3; the germline J gene fills the gap. The chain employs TRBV13 and TRBJ2-5, with a possible D match to TRBD1 (6 bases). V lost 5 bases and J 0 bases, leaving 13 bases between the germline ends. CDR3 length equals 15 residues. Germline V gene data show CDR1 as PRHDT and CDR2 as FYEKMQ (reference sequence). The CDR3 DNA, read in part, is TGTGCCAGCAGCGCCAGGACAGCCTACCAAGAGACC. Its protein product is CASSARTAYQET. The whole CDR3 region reads CASSARTAYQETQYF.

For this clone: The read terminates 3 residues ahead of where the CDR3 ends, so the germline J gene completes it. J is TRBJ1-1 and V is TRBV7-3, with TRBD1 as a possible D gene (5 bases). CDR1 is SGHTA and CDR2 is FQGTGA in the germline V gene. With 5 bases removed from V and 3 bases from J, the gap between germline ends came to 13 bases. This CDR3 is 14 amino acids long. CDR3 bases read: TGTGCCAGCAGCCCTCAGGGAGGTTACACTGAA. Translated: CASSPQGGYTE. The whole CDR3 reads CASSPQGGYTEAFF.

Turning to this clone: The observed sequence ends 3 residues before the CDR3 terminus, with the missing tail filled in from the germline J gene. This sequence joins TRBV7-2 and TRBJ2-2, with D tentatively TRBD2 (5 bases). The germline gives CDR1 SGHTA, CDR2 FQGNSA. The CDR3 totals 13 residues. CDR3 DNA (partial): TGTGCCAGCAGCTTAGTCTGGCTTGAGGGG. Its translation is CASSLVWLEG. The whole CDR3 is CASSLVWLEGLFF. Based on the CDR3 plus reference TRBV7-2 and TRBJ2-2, the full variable domain is GAGVSQSPSNKVTEKGKDVELRCDPISGHTALYWYRQSLGQGLEFLIYFQGNSAPDKSGLPSDRFSAERTGGSVSTLTIQRTQQEDSAVYLCASSLVWLEGLFFGEGSRLTVL.

Of note for this clone: Read coverage stops 3 residues before the CDR3 terminus; the germline J gene supplies the remainder. This sequence joins TRBV19 and TRBJ1-4; D may be TRBD1 (6 bases). V was pared by 3 bases and J by 8 bases, with 13 bases between. The CDR3 contains 14 residues. In germline, CDR1 is LNHDA, CDR2 SQIVND (reference sequence). The CDR3 bases that were read are TGTGCCAGTAGTATTCGCGGGGGCGAGGAAAAA. This translates into CASSIRGGEEK. The whole CDR3 sequence is CASSIRGGEEKLFF.

A note on this clone: Coverage ceases 3 residues before the CDR3 finishes, and the germline J gene fills in the end. J is TRBJ2-3 and V is TRBV10-1, with 10 positions matching TRBD2. J lost 4 bases, V lost 4 bases, and 8 bases had no gene match. The CDR3 extends over 16 amino acids. The germline V gene has CDR1 WNHNN and CDR2 SYGVQD (reference sequence). Partial CDR3 DNA: TGCGCCAGCAGTGGGATAGCGGGGGGCGGCGCAGATACG. This gives the protein CASSGIAGGGADT. The entire CDR3 protein is CASSGIAGGGADTQYF.

A word on this clone: The read ends 3 residues early relative to the CDR3; the germline J gene fills the gap. V usage is TRBV20-1 and J usage is TRBJ2-2, with D tentatively TRBD1 (6 bases). CDR3 length: 14 amino acids. Germline values: CDR1 DFQATT, CDR2 SNEGSKA (reference sequence). CDR3 protein: CSARAGALNSPLFF. CDR3 DNA, as far as it was read: TGCAGTGCTAGAGCAGGGGCCCTTAATTCACCG.

Comments on this clone: The read ends 3 residues shy of where the CDR3 ends; the end is completed using the germline J gene. V usage is TRBV5-1 and J usage is TRBJ2-5; 9 bases are a match to TRBD1. This CDR3 has 14 residues. Losses at the gene ends were 5 bases for V and 2 bases for J; bases not matched to a gene: 4. Germline values: CDR1 SGHRS, CDR2 YFSETQ. Incomplete CDR3 DNA: TGCGCCAGCAGTTTCGGACAGGGGCAAGAGACC. This codes for CASSFGQGQET. The whole CDR3 is CASSFGQGQETQYF. Looking up the rest from reference TRBV5-1 and TRBJ2-5 gives the full variable domain: KAGVTQTPRYLIKTRGQQVTLSCSPISGHRSVSWYQQTPGQGLQFLFEYFSETQRNKGNFPGRFSGRQFSNSRSEMNVSTLELGDSALYLCASSFGQGQETQYFGPGTRLLVL.

Note on this clone: The CDR3 extends 3 residues past the end of the read, so its final part is completed from the germline J gene. This chain links TRBV19 with TRBJ2-3; D gene ambiguous. From germline, CDR1 is LNHDA and CDR2 SQIVND (reference sequence). CDR3 size: 13 residues. CDR3 bases read: TGTGCCAGTAGTGAACAGCAGCAAGAGACG. Residues: CASSEQQQET. The full CDR3 reads CASSEQQQETQYF.

Remarks on this clone: Read coverage stops 3 residues before the CDR3 terminus; the germline J gene supplies the remainder. V gene TRBV7-9 combines with J gene TRBJ2-2, with D possibly being TRBD1 (6 bases). Germline-derived CDR1 and CDR2 are SEHNR and FQNEAQ (reference sequence). The CDR3 is 15 amino acids. CDR3 loop: CASSLRQGNSEKLFF. CDR3 bases read: TGTGCCAGCAGCTTAAGGCAGGGGAACAGTGAAAAG.

As to this clone: The missing CDR3 end, 3 residues past where the read stops, is filled in from the germline J gene. The chain couples TRBV10-3 to TRBJ2-1; 11 bases are shared with TRBD2. J was trimmed by 3 bases and V by 4 bases; bases with no gene match: 2. This CDR3 contains 15 residues. The V gene's germline CDR1 is ENHRY and CDR2 SYGVKD. CDR3 loop: CAISAGTSGYNEQFF. CDR3 DNA (partial): TGTGCCATCAGTGCCGGGACTAGCGGCTACAATGAG.

Note on this clone: The read comes to an end 3 residues before the CDR3 does, leaving the germline J gene to fill in the end. The chain uses TRBV5-1 and TRBJ2-3, with 9 bases identical to TRBD2. The CDR3 length is 14 residues. Trimming at V came to 4 bases and at J to 4 bases, leaving 4 bases not matched to a gene. CDR1 is SGHRS, CDR2 YFSETQ, per germline. CDR3 sequence: CASSRGLASDTQYF. The sequenced CDR3 bases are TGCGCCAGCAGCCGTGGACTAGCGTCAGATACG.

With respect to this clone: The CDR3 end falls 3 residues outside the read, so it is completed with the germline J gene. The chain joins TRBV5-1 to TRBJ2-1; 11 positions agree with TRBD2. The CDR3 consists of 15 residues. Germline V gene sequence: CDR1 SGHRS, CDR2 YFSETQ. The ends lost 2 bases at V and 9 bases at J; junction bases unmatched: 7. This CDR3 reads CASSFSSGRAFEQFF. The sequenced part of the CDR3 DNA is TGCGCCAGCAGCTTTAGTAGCGGGAGGGCCTTTGAG.

Notes on this clone: The CDR3 is cut off 3 residues early in the read; its end comes from the germline J gene. The chain has TRBV2 and TRBJ2-1; 9 bases are a match to TRBD1. Germline lookup yields CDR1 SNHLY and CDR2 FYNNEI. V gave up 6 bases and J gave up 6 bases; unmatched junction bases: 18. The CDR3 length is 18 residues. CDR3 sequence reads: CASSPNSLGQGSRNEQFF. CDR3 bases read: TGTGCCAGCAGCCCTAACTCCCTAGGACAGGGGAGTCGCAATGAG. The whole variable domain, remainder taken from reference TRBV2 and TRBJ2-1, is EPEVTQTPSHQVTQMGQEVILRCVPISNHLYFYWYRQILGQKVEFLVSFYNNEISEKSEIFDDQFSVERPDGSNFTLKIRSTKLEDSAMYFCASSPNSLGQGSRNEQFFGPGTRLTVL.

This clone shows up as medium-sized by frequency. The CDR3 goes on 3 residues after the read ends, and that part is filled in from the germline J gene. The rearrangement uses TRBV10-3 and TRBJ2-3, with D possibly being TRBD2 (6 bases). CDR3 length: 16 residues. The V gene's germline CDR1 is ENHRY and CDR2 SYGVKD. V was pared by 2 bases and J by 0 bases, with 12 bases between. CDR3 DNA (partial): TGTGCCATCAGTGAGGGCTCCGGGACTAGCACAGATACG. It specifies CAISEGSGTSTDT. The CDR3 in its entirety is CAISEGSGTSTDTQYF.

Notes on this clone: The CDR3 extends 3 residues past the end of the read, so its final part is completed from the germline J gene. This chain connects TRBV20-1 to TRBJ2-3; D tentatively reads TRBD1 or TRBD2 (5 bases each). Germline lookup yields CDR1 DFQATT and CDR2 SNEGSKA (reference sequence). Trimming removed 3 bases at V and 5 bases at J, with 6 bases between. CDR3 length: 11 residues. CDR3 protein: CSARRGDTQYF. CDR3 bases read: TGCAGTGCTAGGAGGGGAGATACG.

Notes on this clone: The CDR3 goes on 3 residues after the read ends, and that part is filled in from the germline J gene. V usage is TRBV11-2 and J usage is TRBJ2-5; 7 nucleotides align to TRBD1. This CDR3 contains 14 residues. V lost 5 bases and J lost 4; bases outside the gene matches: 7. Germline V CDR1 and CDR2: SGHAT, FQNNGV. The CDR3 sequence: CASSRDRVGETQYF. The CDR3 bases that were read are TGTGCCAGCAGCCGCGACAGGGTAGGAGAGACC. The variable domain in full, with the rest retrieved from reference TRBV11-2 and TRBJ2-5, is EAGVAQSPRYKIIEKRQSVAFWCNPISGHATLYWYQQILGQGPKLLIQFQNNGVVDDSQLPKDRFSAERLKGVDSTLKIQPAKLEDSAVYLCASSRDRVGETQYFGPGTRLLVL.

On this clone itself: The sequenced fragment ends 3 residues before the CDR3 boundary, so the rest is inferred from the germline J gene. The chain recombines TRBV7-9 with TRBJ2-4; D is ambiguous. This CDR3 has 12 amino acids. Germline loops: CDR1 SEHNR, CDR2 FQNEAQ (reference sequence). The CDR3 sequence is CASSLGVNGQYF. The covered CDR3 bases are TGTGCCAGCAGCTTAGGAGTGAACGGT.

Points on this clone: The CDR3 end is not reached by the read, which stops 3 residues before it; the germline J gene fills it in. This sample also contains other DNA sequences that code for the same CDR3. The chain employs TRBV7-9 and TRBJ1-3; D perhaps matches TRBD1 (5 bases). The CDR3 contains 15 residues. CDR1 and CDR2 from the germline V gene are SEHNR and FQNEAQ (reference sequence). V was cut by 1 base and J by 4 bases, with 11 bases left in between. The CDR3 reads CASSLGGESGNTIYF. The sequenced part of the CDR3 DNA is TGTGCCAGCAGCTTAGGAGGGGAATCAGGAAACACC.